The present T cell receptor (beta chain) was sequenced within a study of blood T cell repertoires in COVID-19. Study information: COVID-19 samples collected from the United States, Italy and Spain covered acute and convalescent phases. In each case, the material was cDNA or gDNA derived from T cells, B-cell-depleted T cells, or PBMCs.

As processed by the authors: Amplified reference gene primers provided the basis for estimating nucleated cell counts. Data came from immunoSEQ multiplex PCR; TCRdb stores just in-frame clones and leaves some out. Clone size and the V and J calls come from that table; the DNA yielded D and trimming. The sample contains 90,000 to 100,000 clones, approximately 86% of which appear only once. Trimming cost V 1 base and J 4 bases; bases outside gene matches: 2. The CDR3 loop spans 14 amino acids. The germline CDR1 and CDR2 sequences are LGHDT and YNNKEL (reference sequence). The chain links TRBV3-1 (or the pseudogene TRBV3-2) to TRBJ1-2; TRBD1 matches 8 bases. The receptor's source is an elderly man with acute or convalescent COVID-19. Material: peripheral blood. DNA for the CDR3: TGTGCCAGCAGCCAAGGGACAGGGCCCTATGGCTACACCTTC. It codes for CASSQGTGPYGYTF.